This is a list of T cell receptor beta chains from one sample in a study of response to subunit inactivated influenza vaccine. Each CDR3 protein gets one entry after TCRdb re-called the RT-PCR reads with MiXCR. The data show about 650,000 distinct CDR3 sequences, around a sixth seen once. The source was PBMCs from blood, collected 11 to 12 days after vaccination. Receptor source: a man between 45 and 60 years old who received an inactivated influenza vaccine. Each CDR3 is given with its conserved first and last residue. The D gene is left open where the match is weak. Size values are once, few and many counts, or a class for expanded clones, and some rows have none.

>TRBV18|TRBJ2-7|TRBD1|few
CASSPEGATYEQYF
TGTGCCAGCTCACCCGAGGGGGCGACCTACGAGCAGTACTTC
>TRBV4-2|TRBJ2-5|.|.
CASSQDRRGSETQYF
TGTGCCAGCAGCCAAGACCGAAGAGGTTCCGAGACCCAGTACTTC
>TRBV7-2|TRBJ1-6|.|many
CASSLFFGTENSPLHF
TGTGCCAGCAGCTTGTTTTTCGGGACTGAGAATTCACCCCTCCACTTT
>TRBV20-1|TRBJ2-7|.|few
CSASVSSYEQYF
TGCAGTGCTAGCGTCAGCTCCTACGAGCAGTACTTC
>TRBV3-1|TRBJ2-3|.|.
CASSLQGGKDTQYF
TGTGCCAGCAGCCTCCAGGGGGGCAAAGATACGCAGTATTTT
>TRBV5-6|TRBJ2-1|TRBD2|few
CASSADSGSSSYNEQFF
TGTGCCAGCAGCGCGGATAGCGGGAGCAGCTCCTACAATGAGCAGTTCTTC
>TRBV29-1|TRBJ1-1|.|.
CSVARDGDTEAFF
TGCAGCGTTGCTCGGGACGGAGACACTGAAGCTTTCTTT
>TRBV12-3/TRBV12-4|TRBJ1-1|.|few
CASSSTGNSGQAFF
TGTGCCAGCAGTTCTACAGGGAATTCAGGGCAAGCTTTCTTT
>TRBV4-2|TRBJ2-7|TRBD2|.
CAISPGLAALSSYEQYF
TGTGCCATCAGCCCTGGACTAGCGGCCTTGAGCTCCTACGAGCAGTACTTC
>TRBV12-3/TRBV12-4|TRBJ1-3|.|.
CATRVGGNTIYF
TGTGCCACGCGGGTGGGTGGAAACACCATATATTTT
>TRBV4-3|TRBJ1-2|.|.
CASSQAARVSYGYTF
TGCGCCAGCAGCCAAGCCGCGAGGGTCTCCTATGGCTACACCTTC
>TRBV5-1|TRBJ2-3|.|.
CASSPLGDYGWDTQYF
TGCGCCAGCAGCCCCCTAGGGGATTACGGTTGGGATACGCAGTATTTT
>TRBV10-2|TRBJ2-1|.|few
CASSEAYFGANEQFF
TGCGCCAGCAGTGAGGCATATTTTGGGGCCAATGAGCAGTTCTTC
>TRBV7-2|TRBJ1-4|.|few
CASSPSGGRLFF
TGTGCCAGCAGCCCATCGGGGGGGCGACTGTTTTTT
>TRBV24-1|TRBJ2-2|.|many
CATSDARDRITGELFF
TGTGCCACCAGTGATGCCCGGGACCGCATAACCGGGGAGCTGTTTTTT
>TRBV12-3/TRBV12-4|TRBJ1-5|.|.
CTSSFIGNQPQHF
TGTACCAGCAGTTTCATAGGAAATCAGCCCCAGCATTTT
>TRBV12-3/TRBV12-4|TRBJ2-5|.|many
CASSQPQETQYF
TGTGCCAGCAGTCAACCTCAAGAGACCCAGTACTTC
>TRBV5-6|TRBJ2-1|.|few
CASSIIARSSYNEQFF
TGTGCCAGCAGCATTATAGCGAGGAGCTCCTACAATGAGCAGTTCTTC
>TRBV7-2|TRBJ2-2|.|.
CASSLVWTSRTGELFF
TGTGCCAGCAGCTTAGTTTGGACCTCGCGCACCGGGGAGCTGTTTTTT
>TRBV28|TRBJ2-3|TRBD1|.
CASSLTQGVGTDTQYF
TGTGCCAGCAGTCTGACCCAGGGGGTCGGGACAGATACGCAGTATTTT